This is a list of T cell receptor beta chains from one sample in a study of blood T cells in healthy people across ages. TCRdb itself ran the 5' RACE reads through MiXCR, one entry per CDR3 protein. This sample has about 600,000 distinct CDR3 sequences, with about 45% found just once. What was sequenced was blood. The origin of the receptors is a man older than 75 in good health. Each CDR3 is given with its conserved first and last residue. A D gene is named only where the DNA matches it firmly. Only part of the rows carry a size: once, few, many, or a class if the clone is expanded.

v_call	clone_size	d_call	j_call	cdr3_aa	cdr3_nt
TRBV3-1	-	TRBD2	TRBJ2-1	CASSQGVTLAGGSRGEQFF	TGTGCCAGCAGCCAAGGGGTGACGCTAGCGGGAGGAAGTAGGGGGGAGCAGTTCTTC
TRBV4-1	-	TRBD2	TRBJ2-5	CASSQDPSGETQYF	TGCGCCAGCAGCCAAGATCCTAGCGGGGAGACCCAGTACTTC
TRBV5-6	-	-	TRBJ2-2	CASRSGTDNTGELFF	TGTGCCAGCAGAAGCGGGACAGATAACACCGGGGAGCTGTTTTTT
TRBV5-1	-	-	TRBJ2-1	CASVGLDLLEQFF	TGCGCCAGCGTGGGACTGGACCTTCTTGAGCAGTTCTTC
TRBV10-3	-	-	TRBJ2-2	CAISPPDSYNTGELFF	TGTGCCATCAGCCCCCCGGACAGTTACAACACCGGGGAGCTGTTTTTT
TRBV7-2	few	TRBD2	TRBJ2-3	CASSPAWPSGGTDTQYF	TGTGCCAGCAGCCCTGCGTGGCCTAGCGGGGGCACAGATACGCAGTATTTT
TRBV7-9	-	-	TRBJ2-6	CAGSARTAGANVLTF	TGTGCCGGCAGCGCCCGGACAGCTGGGGCCAACGTCCTGACTTTC
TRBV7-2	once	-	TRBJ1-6	CASSLAAGPNSPLHF	TGTGCCAGCAGCCTTGCCGCAGGGCCCAATTCACCCCTCCACTTT
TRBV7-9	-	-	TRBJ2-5	CAGSITGVLETQYF	TGTGCCGGCAGCATAACGGGAGTTTTGGAGACCCAGTACTTC
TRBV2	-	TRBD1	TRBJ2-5	CASKSDRNQETQYF	TGTGCCAGCAAATCGGACAGGAACCAAGAGACCCAGTACTTC
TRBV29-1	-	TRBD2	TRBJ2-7	CSVEGLPTSYNEQYF	TGCAGCGTTGAGGGACTACCTACCTCCTACAATGAGCAGTACTTC
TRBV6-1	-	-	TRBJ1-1	CASSGYGTSNTEAFF	TGTGCCAGCAGTGGATACGGGACATCCAACACTGAAGCTTTCTTT
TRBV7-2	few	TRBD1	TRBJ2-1	CASSRRNPGQHSYNEQFF	TGTGCCAGCAGCCGCCGAAACCCGGGACAGCACTCCTACAATGAGCAGTTCTTC
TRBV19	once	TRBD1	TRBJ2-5	CASSTTTGGQETQYF	TGTGCCAGTAGTACCACGACAGGGGGTCAAGAGACCCAGTACTTC
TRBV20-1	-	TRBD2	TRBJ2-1	CSAARGASYNEQFF	TGCAGTGCCGCGCGGGGGGCATCCTACAATGAGCAGTTCTTC
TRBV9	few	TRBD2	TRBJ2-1	CASGGLAVNEQFF	TGTGCCAGCGGGGGACTAGCGGTAAATGAGCAGTTCTTC
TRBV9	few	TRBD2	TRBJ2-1	CASSQRRSGGRDEQFF	TGTGCCAGCAGCCAACGACGATCGGGAGGGAGGGATGAGCAGTTCTTC
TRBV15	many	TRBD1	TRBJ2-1	CATSRPSDQGDEQFF	TGTGCCACCAGCAGACCCTCGGACCAGGGGGATGAGCAGTTCTTC
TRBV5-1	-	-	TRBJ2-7	CASSVEWNSYEQYF	TGCGCCAGCAGCGTTGAGTGGAACTCCTACGAGCAGTACTTC
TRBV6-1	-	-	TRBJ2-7	CASLRHPYEQYF	TGTGCCAGCTTAAGGCACCCTTACGAGCAGTACTTC
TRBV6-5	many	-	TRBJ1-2	CASSYPGTLGYTF	TGTGCCAGCAGTTACCCAGGGACGTTAGGCTACACCTTC
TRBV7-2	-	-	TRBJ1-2	CASSPTGNSRGYTF	TGTGCCAGCAGCCCTACGGGGAACTCCCGGGGCTACACCTTC
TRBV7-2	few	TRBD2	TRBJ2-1	CASSRTSGSSNSYNEQFF	TGTGCCAGCAGCCGGACGAGCGGGAGTTCCAACTCCTACAATGAGCAGTTCTTC
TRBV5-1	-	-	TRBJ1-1	CASRVGGGNTEAFF	TGCGCCAGCAGAGTGGGCGGCGGGAACACTGAAGCTTTCTTT
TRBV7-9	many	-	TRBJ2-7	CASSLQCKQYF	TGTGCCAGCAGCCTCCAGTGTAAGCAGTACTTC
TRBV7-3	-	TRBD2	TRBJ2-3	CASSSVAAGGIDTQYF	TGTGCCAGCAGCTCCGTTGCAGCGGGGGGGATAGATACGCAGTATTTT
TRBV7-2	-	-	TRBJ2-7	CASSLVGWIQSYEQYF	TGTGCCAGCAGCTTAGTGGGTTGGATCCAATCCTACGAGCAGTACTTC
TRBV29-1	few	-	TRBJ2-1	CSDPDIRSYNEQFF	TGCAGCGACCCGGACATTCGCTCCTACAATGAGCAGTTCTTC
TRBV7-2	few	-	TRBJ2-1	CASSLVLAAHNEQFF	TGTGCCAGCAGCTTAGTTCTGGCGGCCCACAATGAGCAGTTCTTC
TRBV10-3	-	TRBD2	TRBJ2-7	CAISALRGLAGGPYYEQYF	TGTGCCATCAGTGCTCTCAGGGGACTAGCGGGAGGGCCGTACTACGAGCAGTACTTC
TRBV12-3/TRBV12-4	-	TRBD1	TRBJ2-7	CASSYGTGVEQYF	TGTGCCAGCAGTTATGGGACAGGGGTCGAGCAGTACTTC
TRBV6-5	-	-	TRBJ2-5	CASSHATDQETQYF	TGTGCCAGCAGCCATGCCACAGATCAAGAGACCCAGTACTTC
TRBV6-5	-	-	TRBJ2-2	CASRRDTNTGELFF	TGTGCCAGCAGGAGGGACACTAACACCGGGGAGCTGTTTTTT
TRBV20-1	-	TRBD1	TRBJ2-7	CSANFRGQASSYEQYF	TGCAGTGCTAACTTCAGGGGACAGGCGAGCTCCTACGAGCAGTACTTC
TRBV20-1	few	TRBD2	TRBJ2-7	CSASASAGVDEQYF	TGCAGTGCTAGTGCCTCTGCGGGAGTTGACGAGCAGTACTTC
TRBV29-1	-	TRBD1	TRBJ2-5	CSFRTGQTQYF	TGCAGCTTCAGGACAGGGCAGACCCAGTACTTC
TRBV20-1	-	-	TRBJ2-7	CSARGASVSSEQYF	TGCAGTGCTAGAGGGGCTAGCGTTTCGTCCGAGCAGTACTTC
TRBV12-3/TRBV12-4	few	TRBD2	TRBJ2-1	CASTPGLAGRNEQFF	TGTGCCAGCACCCCGGGACTAGCGGGGAGGAATGAGCAGTTCTTC
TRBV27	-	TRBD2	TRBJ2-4	CASSLPAGGRHIQYF	TGTGCCAGCAGTTTACCAGCGGGGGGGCGTCACATTCAGTACTTC
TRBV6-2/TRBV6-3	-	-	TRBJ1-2	CASSYERYGYTF	TGTGCCAGCAGTTACGAACGATATGGCTACACCTTC
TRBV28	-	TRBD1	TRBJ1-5	CASKGAGQPQHF	TGTGCCAGCAAGGGGGCGGGGCAGCCCCAGCATTTT
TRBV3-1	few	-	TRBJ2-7	CASSQDPVFEQYF	TGTGCCAGCAGCCAAGATCCCGTCTTCGAGCAGTACTTC
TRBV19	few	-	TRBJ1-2	CASSMREGHGYTF	TGTGCCAGTAGTATGAGAGAGGGGCATGGCTACACCTTC
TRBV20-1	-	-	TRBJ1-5	CSATGLGNQPQHF	TGCAGTGCTACAGGTCTCGGCAATCAGCCCCAGCATTTT
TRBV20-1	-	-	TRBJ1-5	CSAIQGSNQPQHF	TGCAGTGCTATACAGGGAAGCAATCAGCCCCAGCATTTT
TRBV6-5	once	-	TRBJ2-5	CASSYSFFGGETQYF	TGTGCCAGCAGTTACTCGTTCTTTGGGGGGGAGACCCAGTACTTC
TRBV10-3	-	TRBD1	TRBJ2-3	CATSQGQRFTDTQYF	TGTGCCACCAGCCAGGGACAGAGATTCACAGATACGCAGTATTTT